This TCR beta chain was observed in a study of Graves' ophthalmopathy and Graves' hyperthyroidism. Broader study findings: Detected in blood as well were most expanded thyroid clonotypes with frequency above 0.001.

The CDR3 is 12 amino acids. V lost 8 bases and J 5 bases, leaving 8 bases between the germline ends. Germline lookup yields CDR1 KGHDR and CDR2 SFDVKD. In regard to this clonotype: Its antigen is unidentified.

Using RNA transcripts, the TCR beta CDR3 regions were amplified. An initial RT-PCR round employing HTBI primers preceded a second-round multiplex PCR. One entry per CDR3 protein, called by TCRdb with MiXCR from the multiplex PCR reads. This sample yields around 670,000 distinct CDR3 sequences, of which roughly 41% are seen a single time; approximately 43% belongs to the top ten. The chain employs TRBV24-1 and TRBJ2-2, with TRBD2 as a possible D gene (5 bases). This TCR came from an adult man with Graves' ophthalmopathy. Specimen: peripheral blood. The CDR3 bases are TGTGCCACCATCCGGGGAACCGGGGAGCTGTTTTTT. This translates into CATIRGTGELFF.